Reported below is one T cell receptor (beta chain). This record belongs to a study of T-cell memory formation after mild COVID-19. Looked up from germline, CDR1 is SGHRS and CDR2 is YFSETQ. Trimming shortened V by 4 bases and J by 6 bases, and 25 bases separated the two germline ends. The CDR3 extends over 17 amino acids. TCRdb itself ran the 5' RACE reads through MiXCR, one entry per CDR3 protein. The data show over 400,000 distinct CDR3 sequences, with less than 25% seen just once and around 12% held by the top ten. Input material: PBMCs or a T cell subset sorted from them (not recorded which). The chain has TRBV5-1 and TRBJ1-1, with TRBD1 as a possible D gene (5 bases). The sequence was collected from an adult woman who had mild COVID-19 (a few samples of this study predate the infection). Cell type and time point are not known. The CDR3 DNA follows: TGCGCCAGCAGCCGTACCAGGTGGGGCCCGATTGGATCTGAAGCTTTCTTT. This gives the protein CASSRTRWGPIGSEAFF.